The clone carrying this T cell receptor beta chain came up a few times. Its cognate antigen is unknown. PCR involved 60 Vbeta and 13 Jbeta primers. Sequencing used immunoSEQ multiplex PCR; TCRdb keeps in-frame clones, though not all of them. The profile covers around 170,000 clones, with around 80% appearing a single time and approximately 1.5% taken by the ten largest. The data stem from a study of cytomegalovirus exposure and HLA in healthy donors. General study points: Among the CMV-associated chains, three were confirmed in vitro as specific for CMV antigens.

The germline V and J ends were trimmed by 5 bases and 2 bases, with 13 bases remaining between them. This CDR3 is 15 amino acids long. Germline values: CDR1 KGHSH, CDR2 LQKENI. The chain links TRBV18 to TRBJ1-5, with a possible D match to TRBD1 (6 bases). Sequenced sample: PBMCs. This receptor was identified in a male donor in good health and CMV-seronegative. CDR3 residues: CASSDQGIGNQPQHF. The CDR3 DNA reads TGTGCCAGCTCAGATCAGGGGATCGGCAATCAGCCCCAGCATTTT.